This T cell receptor beta chain was captured by sequencing in a study of CD8+CD57+ T cells in acquired aplastic anemia. The use of genomic DNA as template underpinned the TCR beta VDJ and CDR3 profiling. TCRdb redid the calling of the reads with MiXCR, one entry per CDR3 protein. The repertoire holds roughly 200,000 distinct CDR3 sequences, 61% seen once, with 29% in the top ten. The CDR3 sequence is 15 residues long. Trimming removed 3 bases at V and 0 bases at J, with 13 bases between. Germline lookup yields CDR1 DFQATT and CDR2 SNEGSKA (reference sequence). The TCR comes from a human donor in good health. Sequences were obtained from sorted CD4+, CD8+, or CD8+CD57+ T cells (not recorded which) from PBMCs. This rearrangement joins TRBV20-1 to TRBJ2-3, with D possibly called TRBD1 or TRBD2 (6 bases each). CDR3 protein: CSASSGGTSTDTQYF. CDR3 nucleotides: TGCAGTGCTAGTAGCGGCGGGACAAGCACAGATACGCAGTATTTT.